This T cell receptor (beta chain) derives from a study of blood T cells in healthy people across ages. V lost 7 bases, J lost 9 bases, and 14 bases lay in between. Germline CDR1 MDHEN, CDR2 SYDVKM. This CDR3 has 12 amino acids. Donor samples were obtained from healthy Caucasian individuals from Russia, aged about 6 to 95. Collection of 9 to 10 milliliters of peripheral blood was performed for each donor. A note on this clonotype: Its cognate antigen is unknown.

With a J-beta primer mix and a sample-barcoded 5' primer, a second PCR ran about 7 to 12 cycles. MiXCR, applied by TCRdb to the 5' RACE reads, yields one record per CDR3 protein. Of roughly 1,500,000 distinct CDR3 sequences in the sample, about 31% were seen once. Findings and limits, study-wide: Long-lived donors exceeded aged donors in naive CD4+ cells and diversity.

Source material: blood. This sequence joins TRBV28 and TRBJ2-3; tentatively, D is TRBD1 or TRBD2 (6 bases each). The sequence was obtained from a woman aged 25 to 39 in good health. CDR3 sequence (DNA): TGTGCCAGCACCCAGCGAGGGGGGACGCAGTATTTT. It yields the protein CASTQRGGTQYF. Full variable domain (remainder filled in from reference TRBV28 and TRBJ2-3): DVKVTQSSRYLVKRTGEKVFLECVQDMDHENMFWYRQDPGLGLRLIYFSYDVKMKEKGDIPEGYSVSREKKERFSLILESASTNQTSMYLCASTQRGGTQYFGPGTRLTVL.